This T cell receptor (beta chain) derives from a study of blood T cell repertoires in COVID-19. Study background: Collection of acute and convalescent COVID-19 samples took place in the United States, Italy and Spain. Nucleic acid was either cDNA or gDNA, and it came from T cells, B-cell-depleted T cells, or PBMCs.

Germline CDR1 SGHTA, CDR2 FQGNSA. The CDR3 loop spans 14 amino acids. J lost 3 bases, V lost 5 bases, and 7 bases had no gene match. In the authors' workflow: Estimated nucleated cell counts came from reference gene primer amplification. TCRdb's table, derived via immunoSEQ multiplex PCR, lists solely in-frame clones and lacks some. V and J calls and clone size come straight from that table; D and trimming were deduced from the DNA. There are 200,000 to 250,000 clones in the sample; approximately 84% occur only once, and just under 1% lies in the top ten. The rearrangement joins TRBV7-2 to TRBJ2-7; 7 nucleotides match TRBD2. This TCR came from a man between 40 and 49 years old with acute or convalescent COVID-19. Sequenced material: peripheral blood. This chain's CDR3 is CASSRGLVLYEQYF. DNA of the CDR3: TGTGCCAGCAGCCGCGGACTAGTGCTCTACGAGCAGTACTTC. Full variable domain (rest looked up from reference TRBV7-2 and TRBJ2-7): GAGVSQSPSNKVTEKGKDVELRCDPISGHTALYWYRQSLGQGLEFLIYFQGNSAPDKSGLPSDRFSAERTGGSVSTLTIQRTQQEDSAVYLCASSRGLVLYEQYFGPGTRLTVT.